The rows below give T cell receptor beta chains drawn from one sample of a study of cytomegalovirus exposure and HLA in healthy donors. Repertoires were generated with immunoSEQ multiplex PCR, while TCRdb's copy carries only in-frame clones and drops some. The table shows over 40,000 clones, with approximately 67% occurring only once. Sequenced material: PBMCs. These receptors all come from a young man in good health and CMV-seronegative. CDR3s include the opening cysteine and the closing phenylalanine or tryptophan. The D gene is left open where the match is weak. The listing skips clone size in some rows; elsewhere it reads once, few, many or a size class.

J,D,size,V,DNA,CDR3
TRBJ2-3,-,few,TRBV27,TGTGCCAGCAGTCGGAGGATGGGCACAGATACGCAGTATTTT,CASSRRMGTDTQYF
TRBJ2-7,-,few,TRBV5-5,TGTGCCAGCCAACTACTCAGGGATAACTACGAGCAGTACTTC,CASQLLRDNYEQYF
TRBJ2-3,TRBD1,-,TRBV19,TGTGCCAGTAGTTTAGGGACAGCGACAGATACGCAGTATTTT,CASSLGTATDTQYF
TRBJ2-5,-,-,TRBV5-1,TGCGCCAGCAGCTTGGGTCGGACATGGGGGACCCAGTACTTC,CASSLGRTWGTQYF
TRBJ2-5,-,-,TRBV21-1,TGTGCCAGCAGCAACCCGGGAGATAGAGAGACCCAGTACTTC,CASSNPGDRETQYF
TRBJ2-7,TRBD2,-,TRBV30,TGTGCCTGGAGGACCGGACTAGCGGCCCACCACGAGCAGTACTTC,CAWRTGLAAHHEQYF
TRBJ2-3,TRBD2,few,TRBV15,TGTGCCACCAGCAGTGGACCGATGATTACTAGCGGGAGTTCAACAGATACGCAGTATTTT,CATSSGPMITSGSSTDTQYF
TRBJ2-2,-,-,TRBV13,TGTGCCAGCAGCTCGTTCCTAGCGACGAACACCGGGGAGCTGTTTTTT,CASSSFLATNTGELFF
TRBJ1-1,-,-,TRBV30,TGTGCCTGGAGCCAGGGGATCTCTTTTGAAGCTTTCTTT,CAWSQGISFEAFF
TRBJ2-7,TRBD2,few,TRBV19,TGTGCCAGTAGTATGCGGGGGGCGTTCTACGAGCAGTACTTC,CASSMRGAFYEQYF
TRBJ2-6,-,-,TRBV5-4,TGTGCCAGCAGCTTGGAAGGGGTAGGGGCCAACGTCCTGACTTTC,CASSLEGVGANVLTF
TRBJ2-6,-,-,TRBV19,TGTGCCAGTAGTATAGAATGGGGGGCTGGGGCCAACGTCCTGACTTTC,CASSIEWGAGANVLTF
TRBJ2-3,TRBD1,-,TRBV29-1,TGCAGCGCGGGGGACAGGCACACAGATACGCAGTATTTT,CSAGDRHTDTQYF
TRBJ2-7,-,-,TRBV30,TGTGCCTGGAGTGTAGGGCCTGGGACAAGACCCTACGAGCAGTACTTC,CAWSVGPGTRPYEQYF
TRBJ1-1,TRBD1,-,TRBV18,TGTGCCAGCTCACCACAAAGACAGGGTGAAGCTTTCTTT,CASSPQRQGEAFF
TRBJ1-1,TRBD1,-,TRBV18,TGTGCCAGCTCACCACAGGGACAGAGGAACACTGAAGCTTTCTTT,CASSPQGQRNTEAFF
TRBJ2-3,TRBD2,once,TRBV5-1,TGCGCCAGCAGCCTGGGACTAGCGGGCGGACCGGGCACAGATACGCAGTATTTT,CASSLGLAGGPGTDTQYF
TRBJ2-6,TRBD1,-,TRBV5-4,TGTGCCAGCAGCGGATGGACAGGAGCCTCTGGGGCCAACGTCCTGACTTTC,CASSGWTGASGANVLTF
TRBJ2-2,TRBD1,-,TRBV7-9,TGTGCCAGCAGCTTACCCTTCCGGGACAGACTCACCGGGGAGCTGTTTTTT,CASSLPFRDRLTGELFF
TRBJ2-1,TRBD2,-,TRBV29-1,TGCAGCGTTAGCGGGAGTCGATTGAGTGAGCAGTTCTTC,CSVSGSRLSEQFF
TRBJ1-5,TRBD1,-,TRBV29-1,TGCAGCGTTGAGAGGACAGGGCCGAATCAGCCCCAGCATTTT,CSVERTGPNQPQHF
TRBJ2-1,TRBD2,few,TRBV9,TGTGCCAGCAGCGGAACGACTAGCGGGAGTATGGATGAGCAGTTCTTC,CASSGTTSGSMDEQFF
TRBJ2-5,TRBD1,-,TRBV6-1,TGTGCCAGCAGCACCAAACAGGGGCGCCAAGAGACCCAGTACTTC,CASSTKQGRQETQYF
TRBJ2-1,-,-,TRBV30,-,CAWSVASGSLSFF
TRBJ2-7,TRBD2,-,TRBV2,TGTGCCAGCAGAGCCTCTCGACTAGCAGAAGACTACGAGCAGTACTTC,CASRASRLAEDYEQYF
TRBJ2-1,-,-,TRBV18,TGTGCCAGCTCACGATCTCCTATGGACAATGAGCAGTTCTTC,CASSRSPMDNEQFF
TRBJ1-4,-,few,TRBV7-8,TGTGCCAGCTCCAGCCCTAGGGGGACAACTAATGAAAAACTGTTTTTT,CASSSPRGTTNEKLFF
TRBJ2-1,TRBD1,once,TRBV10-3,TGTGCCATCAGTGCGGGACAGGGCCACAATGAGCAGTTCTTC,CAISAGQGHNEQFF
TRBJ2-1,TRBD2,few,TRBV5-4,TGTGCCAGCAGCTTCAGGCGGGAGATTGAGCAGTTCTTC,CASSFRREIEQFF
TRBJ2-7,-,few,TRBV2,TGTGCCAGCAGTGTACTCCGACAAGTTTACGAGCAGTACTTC,CASSVLRQVYEQYF
TRBJ2-1,TRBD1,-,TRBV5-1,TGCGCCAGCAGCTTGGCCGGGGACGGGACAGCCAATTTTGAGCAGTTCTTC,CASSLAGDGTANFEQFF
TRBJ2-7,TRBD1,-,TRBV7-6,TGTGCCAGCAGCACGGGGACAGGGGGCGTTTACGAGCAGTACTTC,CASSTGTGGVYEQYF
TRBJ1-4,TRBD1,-,TRBV7-9,TGTGCCAGCAGCTTCGCGACAGGGTTTTATGAAAAACTGTTTTTT,CASSFATGFYEKLFF
TRBJ2-3,TRBD1,once,TRBV25-1,TGTGCCAGCAGTGAGGGAGACAGGGGAGCAGATACGCAGTATTTT,CASSEGDRGADTQYF
TRBJ2-7,TRBD2,-,TRBV27,TGTGCCAGGAGCTTAGTATACGCCTCGAGTCGCACTAGCGGGAGGGGGTGTCAGTACTTC,CARSLVYASSRTSGRGCQYF
TRBJ2-3,-,-,TRBV7-2,TGTGCCAGCAGCTTGGGCGGGGTCACAGATACGCAGTATTTT,CASSLGGVTDTQYF
TRBJ1-2,-,-,TRBV5-1,TGCGCCAGCAGGGGAGGATCGCTAGCTAACTATGGCTACACCTTC,CASRGGSLANYGYTF
TRBJ2-7,TRBD1,-,TRBV5-1,TGCGCCAGCAGCTTGGGACAGGGGTTACACGAGCAGTACTTC,CASSLGQGLHEQYF
TRBJ2-5,TRBD2,few,TRBV5-4,TGTGCCACAGGACTAGCGGGAGCGGTGGAGACCCAGTACTTC,CATGLAGAVETQYF
TRBJ2-4,TRBD2,-,TRBV5-8,TGTGCCAGCAGCCGCGGGACTAGCGGGACCAAAAACATTCAGTACTTC,CASSRGTSGTKNIQYF
TRBJ2-5,-,-,TRBV19,TGTGCCAGTAGTGGACAGGGAGGGAAAGAGACCCAGTACTTC,CASSGQGGKETQYF
TRBJ2-7,-,-,TRBV30,TGTGCCTGGAGTAGTTTCCCGACCGGACTTCCCACTTACGAGCAGTACTTC,CAWSSFPTGLPTYEQYF
TRBJ2-7,TRBD2,once,TRBV7-2,TGTGCCAGCAGCCCGCGCGGTACGGGAGGTGGCGAGCAGTACTTC,CASSPRGTGGGEQYF
TRBJ1-3,TRBD1,-,TRBV27,TGTGCCAGCAGTTTCAGGGGGTTGGTAGGAAACACCATATATTTT,CASSFRGLVGNTIYF
TRBJ1-3,-,few,TRBV30,TGTGCCTGGATGCGGCCTGGAAACACCATATATTTT,CAWMRPGNTIYF
TRBJ2-7,TRBD1,-,TRBV5-1,TGCGCCAGCAGCTTGGGACAGGGGGCTTACGAGCAGTACTTC,CASSLGQGAYEQYF
TRBJ2-3,-,-,TRBV30,TGTGCCTGCGATACCGGGGACACAGATACGCAGTATTTT,CACDTGDTDTQYF
TRBJ1-1,-,-,TRBV30,TGTGCCTGGAGTGTACAGGGGAACACTGAAGCTTTCTTT,CAWSVQGNTEAFF